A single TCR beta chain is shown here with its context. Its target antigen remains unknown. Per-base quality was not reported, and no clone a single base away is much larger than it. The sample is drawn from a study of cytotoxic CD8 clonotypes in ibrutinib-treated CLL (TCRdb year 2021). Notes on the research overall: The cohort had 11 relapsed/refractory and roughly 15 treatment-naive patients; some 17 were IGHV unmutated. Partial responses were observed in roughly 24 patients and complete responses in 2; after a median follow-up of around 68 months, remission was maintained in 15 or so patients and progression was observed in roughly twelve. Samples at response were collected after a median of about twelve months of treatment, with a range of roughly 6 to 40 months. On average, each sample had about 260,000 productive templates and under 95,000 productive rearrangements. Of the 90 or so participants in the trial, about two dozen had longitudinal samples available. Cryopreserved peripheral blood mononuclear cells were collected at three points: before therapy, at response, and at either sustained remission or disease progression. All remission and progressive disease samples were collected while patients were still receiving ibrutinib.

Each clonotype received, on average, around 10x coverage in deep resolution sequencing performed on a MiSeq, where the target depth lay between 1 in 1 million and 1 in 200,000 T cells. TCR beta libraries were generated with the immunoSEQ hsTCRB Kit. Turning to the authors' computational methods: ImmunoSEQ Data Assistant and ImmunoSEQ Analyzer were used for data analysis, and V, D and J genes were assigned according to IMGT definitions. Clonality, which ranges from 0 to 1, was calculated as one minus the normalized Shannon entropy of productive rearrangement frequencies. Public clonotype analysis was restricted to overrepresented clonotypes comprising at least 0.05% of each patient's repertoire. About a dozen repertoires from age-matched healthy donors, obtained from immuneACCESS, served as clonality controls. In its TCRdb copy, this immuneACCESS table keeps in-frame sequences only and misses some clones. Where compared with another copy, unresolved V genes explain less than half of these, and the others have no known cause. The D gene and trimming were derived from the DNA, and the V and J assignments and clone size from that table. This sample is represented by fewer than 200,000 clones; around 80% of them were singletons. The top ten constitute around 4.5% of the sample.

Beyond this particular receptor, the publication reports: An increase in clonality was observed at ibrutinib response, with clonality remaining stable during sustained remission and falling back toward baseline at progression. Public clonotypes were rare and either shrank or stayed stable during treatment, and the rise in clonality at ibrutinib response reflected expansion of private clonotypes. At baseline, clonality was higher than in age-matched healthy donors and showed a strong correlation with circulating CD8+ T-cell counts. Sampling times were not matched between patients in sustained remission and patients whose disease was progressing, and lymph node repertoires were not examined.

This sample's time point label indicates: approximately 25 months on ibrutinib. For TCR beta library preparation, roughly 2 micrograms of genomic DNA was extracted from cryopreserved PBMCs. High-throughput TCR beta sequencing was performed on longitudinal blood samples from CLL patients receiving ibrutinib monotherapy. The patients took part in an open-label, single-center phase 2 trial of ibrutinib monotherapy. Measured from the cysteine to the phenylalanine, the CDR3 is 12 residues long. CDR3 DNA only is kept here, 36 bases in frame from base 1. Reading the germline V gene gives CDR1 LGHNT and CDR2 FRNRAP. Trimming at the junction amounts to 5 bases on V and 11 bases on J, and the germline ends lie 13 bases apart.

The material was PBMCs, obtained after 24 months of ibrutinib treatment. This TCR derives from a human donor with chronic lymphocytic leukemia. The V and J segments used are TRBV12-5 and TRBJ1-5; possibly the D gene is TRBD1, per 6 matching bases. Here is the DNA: TGTGCTAGTGGTACAGGGTGGGGAGCCCAGCATTTT. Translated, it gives CASGTGWGAQHF.